The rows below give T cell receptor beta chains drawn from one sample of a study of human T cells and chemical hapten exposure. TCRdb re-called the 5' RACE reads through MiXCR, storing one row per CDR3 protein. The profile shows some 150,000 distinct CDR3 sequences, approximately 4% of them singletons. The receptors come from a female donor in good health. CDR3s include the opening cysteine and the closing phenylalanine or tryptophan. Each record gives: J gene, V gene, clone size, D gene, CDR3 DNA, CDR3 protein. A D gene is named only where the DNA matches it firmly. The size entry is marked missing in some rows and otherwise reads once, few, many or a size class.

J: TRBJ2-7; V: TRBV10-3; size: many; D: NA; DNA: TGTGCCATCAGTGACGGGGCCGATTCCTACGAGCAGTACTTC; CDR3: CAISDGADSYEQYF
J: TRBJ1-1; V: TRBV3-1; size: many; D: NA; DNA: TGTGCCAGCAGCCAAGTGGCGAGTGAAGCTTTCTTT; CDR3: CASSQVASEAFF
J: TRBJ2-7; V: TRBV3-1; size: many; D: TRBD1; DNA: TGTGCCAGCAGCCAGGGGACAGGAGACTACGAGCAGTACTTC; CDR3: CASSQGTGDYEQYF
J: TRBJ2-2; V: TRBV11-3; size: many; D: NA; DNA: TGTGCCAGCAGCTTCCGGGCGAGGACCGGGGAGCTGTTTTTT; CDR3: CASSFRARTGELFF
J: TRBJ2-7; V: TRBV5-4; size: few; D: TRBD1; DNA: TGTGCCAGCAGCCCGGGACAGGGAGTCCAATACGAGCAGTACTTC; CDR3: CASSPGQGVQYEQYF
J: TRBJ1-1; V: TRBV5-6; size: many; D: TRBD1; DNA: TGTGCCAGCAGCCTGTACCGAAGGACAGGGGGGGATGAAGCTTTCTTT; CDR3: CASSLYRRTGGDEAFF
J: TRBJ1-1; V: TRBV19; size: many; D: NA; DNA: TGTGCCAGTAGTATAGAAATACCACAGAGTGCAGCGGAAGCTTTCTTT; CDR3: CASSIEIPQSAAEAFF
J: TRBJ1-2; V: TRBV12-3/TRBV12-4; size: many; D: TRBD1; DNA: TGTGCCAGCAGTCCAGGACAGGCAGCTAACTATGGCTACACCTTC; CDR3: CASSPGQAANYGYTF
J: TRBJ2-1; V: TRBV9; size: many; D: NA; DNA: TGTGCCAGCAGTGCCACCCACCTCCACAATGAGCAGTTCTTC; CDR3: CASSATHLHNEQFF
J: TRBJ2-7; V: TRBV5-4; size: NA; D: TRBD2; DNA: TGTGCCAGCAGCACCTTTTCTAGCGGGGGGGCCTACGAGCAGTACTTC; CDR3: CASSTFSSGGAYEQYF
J: TRBJ1-1; V: TRBV7-9; size: few; D: NA; DNA: TGTGCCAGCAGCTTAGTTCGGGGCACTTCTTTTAAACACACTGAAGCTTTCTTT; CDR3: CASSLVRGTSFKHTEAFF
J: TRBJ1-4; V: TRBV11-2; size: many; D: NA; DNA: TGTGCCAGCAGCCCCCCCCGGCCAAGGACGGAAAAACTGTTTTTT; CDR3: CASSPPRPRTEKLFF
J: TRBJ2-5; V: TRBV7-6; size: many; D: NA; DNA: TGTGCCAGCAGTTCTAGCAACCAAGAGACCCAGTACTTC; CDR3: CASSSSNQETQYF
J: TRBJ1-3; V: TRBV15; size: many; D: NA; DNA: TGTGCCACCAGCAGAGATAGGTCGAGCTCTGGAAACACCATATATTTT; CDR3: CATSRDRSSSGNTIYF
J: TRBJ2-3; V: TRBV20-1; size: many; D: TRBD2; DNA: TGCAGTGCTCCCCGGGGGCTAGCGGGGGGGCGAGGTAAAGATACGCAGTATTTT; CDR3: CSAPRGLAGGRGKDTQYF
J: TRBJ2-3; V: TRBV4-2; size: many; D: TRBD2; DNA: TGTGCCAGCAGCCGCCTGACTAGCGGGGGGCCTCTTTCCACAGATACGCAGTATTTT; CDR3: CASSRLTSGGPLSTDTQYF
J: TRBJ1-3; V: TRBV5-5; size: many; D: NA; DNA: TGTGCCAGCAGCTTCCCGGCTGGAAACACCATATATTTT; CDR3: CASSFPAGNTIYF
J: TRBJ2-3; V: TRBV20-1; size: few; D: NA; DNA: TGCAGTGCTAGTCGGGTGGGGTACGGGACTGGTCTTACAGATACGCAGTATTTT; CDR3: CSASRVGYGTGLTDTQYF
J: TRBJ2-7; V: TRBV5-1; size: many; D: NA; DNA: TGCGCCAGCAGCCGGGGCCTGAGCTCCTACGAGCAGTACTTC; CDR3: CASSRGLSSYEQYF
J: TRBJ2-5; V: TRBV5-6; size: many; D: NA; DNA: TGTGCCAGCAGCTTGGTTGGGGGCAAGATTGCCTTCTCCCAAGAGACCCAGTACTTC; CDR3: CASSLVGGKIAFSQETQYF
J: TRBJ1-1; V: TRBV7-2; size: many; D: NA; DNA: TGTGCCAGCAGCTTACGGTTCCCAGGACTTGAAGCTTTCTTT; CDR3: CASSLRFPGLEAFF
J: TRBJ1-6; V: TRBV13; size: many; D: NA; DNA: TGTGCCAGCAGCTTAGTAGGCGCAGGGTTTAATTCACCCCTCCACTTT; CDR3: CASSLVGAGFNSPLHF
J: TRBJ2-1; V: TRBV6-2/TRBV6-3; size: NA; D: TRBD2; DNA: TGTGCCAGCAGAGGACTAGCGGGGGGCTACAATGAGCAGTTCTTC; CDR3: CASRGLAGGYNEQFF
J: TRBJ1-2; V: TRBV12-5; size: few; D: NA; DNA: TGTGCTAGTGGTCCCGGGGAACGCGTCTATGGCTACACCTTC; CDR3: CASGPGERVYGYTF
J: TRBJ2-1; V: TRBV9; size: many; D: TRBD2; DNA: TGTGCCAGCAGCGTAGTCGGGGGGCTGACTAGCGGGGCCGGCAATGAGCAGTTCTTC; CDR3: CASSVVGGLTSGAGNEQFF
J: TRBJ1-1; V: TRBV7-2; size: many; D: NA; DNA: TGTGCCAGCAGCTTAGGCAGGGCTATCGGCACTGAAGCTTTCTTT; CDR3: CASSLGRAIGTEAFF
J: TRBJ1-5; V: TRBV6-1; size: many; D: NA; DNA: TGTGCCAGCAGGGAAAACCAGGCGGCGGGTCAGCCCCAGCATTTT; CDR3: CASRENQAAGQPQHF
J: TRBJ2-5; V: TRBV12-3/TRBV12-4; size: many; D: NA; DNA: TGTGCCAGCAGTTTATCGGGGCAGACCCAAGAGACCCAGTACTTC; CDR3: CASSLSGQTQETQYF
J: TRBJ2-3; V: TRBV20-1; size: many; D: NA; DNA: TGCAGTGCTAGGTGGGCAGCTAGCACAGATACGCAGTATTTT; CDR3: CSARWAASTDTQYF
J: TRBJ2-1; V: TRBV7-3; size: many; D: NA; DNA: TGTGCCAGCAGCTTAAATCCTAGATTCAATGAGCAGTTCTTC; CDR3: CASSLNPRFNEQFF
J: TRBJ2-7; V: TRBV4-2; size: few; D: TRBD1; DNA: TGTGCCAGCAGCCAAGAAGGGACAGGGTCCTACGAGCAGTACTTC; CDR3: CASSQEGTGSYEQYF
J: TRBJ1-6; V: TRBV27; size: many; D: TRBD1; DNA: TGTGCCAGCAGACCAGGGGGCTCCTATAATTCACCCCTCCACTTT; CDR3: CASRPGGSYNSPLHF
J: TRBJ2-7; V: TRBV6-6; size: many; D: NA; DNA: TGTGCCAGCAGTCTAAACAACAAATTGTTGGGTTGGAAGTACTTC; CDR3: CASSLNNKLLGWKYF
J: TRBJ1-5; V: TRBV20-1; size: many; D: NA; DNA: TGCAGCGCGAGAGATGCGAGCAATCAGCCCCAGCATTTT; CDR3: CSARDASNQPQHF
J: TRBJ2-7; V: TRBV29-1; size: many; D: NA; DNA: TGCAGCGTTGAAGAGGGGATTTCCTACGAGCAGTACTTC; CDR3: CSVEEGISYEQYF
J: TRBJ1-1; V: TRBV9; size: NA; D: NA; DNA: TGTGCCAGCAGCGTATACGCGGGGAGTTTGAACACTGAAGCTTTCTTT; CDR3: CASSVYAGSLNTEAFF
J: TRBJ2-7; V: TRBV5-1; size: many; D: TRBD1; DNA: TGCGCCAGCAGCTTGACTCCGGGACAGGGGCTCTACGAGCAGTACTTC; CDR3: CASSLTPGQGLYEQYF
J: TRBJ1-1; V: TRBV12-3/TRBV12-4; size: many; D: TRBD1; DNA: TGTGCCAGCAGTTTAGGGTCACACCAGACAGGGGGCACTGAAGCTTTCTTT; CDR3: CASSLGSHQTGGTEAFF
J: TRBJ2-1; V: TRBV12-3/TRBV12-4; size: many; D: NA; DNA: TGTGCCAGCATCTTTGGGACACGCTCTTACAATGAGCAGTTCTTC; CDR3: CASIFGTRSYNEQFF
J: TRBJ2-3; V: TRBV5-1; size: many; D: TRBD2; DNA: TGCGCCAGCAGCCTATCGGGACTAGCGGGGGGCGGAGATACGCAGTATTTT; CDR3: CASSLSGLAGGGDTQYF
J: TRBJ2-2; V: TRBV24-1; size: many; D: NA; DNA: TGTGCCACCAGTGATTTGGACAGGCCGAACACCGGGGAGCTGTTTTTT; CDR3: CATSDLDRPNTGELFF